This T cell receptor (beta chain) was captured in a study of blood T cell repertoires in COVID-19. Across the whole study: The United States, Italy and Spain were the sources of the acute and convalescent COVID-19 samples.

This CDR3 is 13 amino acids long. Germline V gives CDR1 SGDLS, CDR2 YYNGEE. Trimming cost V 3 bases and J 13 bases, with 19 bases left between them. As originally analysed: Estimation of nucleated cell counts was performed using reference gene primer amplification. Sequenced by immunoSEQ multiplex PCR; TCRdb stores in-frame clones only, minus some. Clone size and V and J calls were adopted from that table, with D and trimming inferred from the DNA. Of approximately 350,000 clones in the sample, roughly 86% were seen once. Seattle patients were enrolled while actively infected and followed longitudinally.

This TCR came from a woman between 70 and 85 years old with COVID-19, enrolled during active disease. The sequencing sample was made of peripheral blood. The rearrangement links TRBV9 to TRBJ1-2; D not resolved. The CDR3 bases are TGTGCCAGCAGCGGCGGTTCACCCGGGTATAGCACCTTC. This translates into CASSGGSPGYSTF.